Listed here are 8 T cell receptor beta chains from one sample, sequenced in a study of cytomegalovirus exposure and HLA in healthy donors. Repertoires were generated with immunoSEQ multiplex PCR, while TCRdb's copy carries only in-frame clones and drops some. The table shows about 160,000 clones, with about 86% occurring only once. Specimen: PBMCs. All receptors come from a woman between 25 and 40 years old in good health and CMV-seronegative.

The chain links TRBV27 to TRBJ2-7; D is ambiguous. V gave up 4 bases and J gave up 3 bases, with 16 bases separating them. The CDR3 is 15 amino acids. Germline V gene data show CDR1 as MNHEY and CDR2 as SMNVEV (reference sequence). The CDR3 coding sequence is TGTGCCAGCAGTTATCAAAGTCCCGGCCTCTACGAGCAGTACTTC. Residues: CASSYQSPGLYEQYF.

The chain couples TRBV6-5 to TRBJ1-6; D is unresolved. Trimming pared 0 bases from V and 7 bases from J, leaving 1 base between. CDR1 and CDR2 (germline): MNHEY, SVGAGI. The CDR3 spans 12 residues. CDR3 in DNA: TGTGCCAGCAGTTACTCGAATTCACCCCTCCACTTT. Protein product: CASSYSNSPLHF.

The chain uses TRBV9 and TRBJ2-7; 8 bases agree with TRBD2. V lost 0 bases to trimming and J lost 2 bases; unmatched junction nucleotides: 4. Per germline, CDR1 SGDLS and CDR2 YYNGEE. CDR3 length equals 15 residues. CDR3 loop: CASSVASGHTYEQYF. The CDR3 coding sequence is TGTGCCAGCAGCGTAGCTAGCGGGCATACCTACGAGCAGTACTTC.

The rearrangement links TRBV19 to TRBJ2-7; 7 positions agree with TRBD1. In germline, CDR1 is LNHDA, CDR2 SQIVND (reference sequence). The CDR3 is 17 amino acids. J gave up 7 bases and V 6 bases, and 21 bases lay outside the gene matches. CDR3 protein: CASSPTLKTGWMNEQYF. CDR3 coding DNA: TGTGCCAGTAGCCCTACCCTTAAGACAGGGTGGATGAATGAGCAGTACTTC.

The chain links TRBV4-3 to TRBJ2-3; D possibly uses TRBD1 or TRBD2 (5 bases each). V lost 3 bases and J lost 0, with 13 bases in between. From germline, CDR1 is LGHNA and CDR2 YSLEER. The CDR3 spans 16 residues. The CDR3 spells CASSQGRGGSTDTQYF. CDR3 sequence (DNA): TGCGCCAGCAGCCAGGGACGGGGCGGTAGCACAGATACGCAGTATTTT.

The rearrangement uses TRBV28 and TRBJ1-5, with unresolved D. The germline CDR1 and CDR2 sequences are MDHEN and SYDVKM. The V gene lost 4 bases and the J gene lost 5 bases, with 9 bases spanning the gap. The CDR3 is 13 amino acids. CDR3 DNA: TGTGCCAGCAGTTCCCCTAACTATCAGCCCCAGCATTTT. Translating it yields CASSSPNYQPQHF.

V gene TRBV7-2 combines with J gene TRBJ1-2; possible D gene TRBD1, 6 bases. Germline CDR1 is SGHTA and CDR2 is FQGNSA. V was pared by 5 bases and J by 2 bases, with 9 bases between. This CDR3 region has 13 residues. The CDR3 reads CASSMDSNYGYTF. Written as DNA, the CDR3 is TGTGCCAGCAGCATGGACAGCAACTATGGCTACACCTTC. Filled out from reference TRBV7-2 and TRBJ1-2, the complete variable domain reads GAGVSQSPSNKVTEKGKDVELRCDPISGHTALYWYRQSLGQGLEFLIYFQGNSAPDKSGLPSDRFSAERTGGSVSTLTIQRTQQEDSAVYLCASSMDSNYGYTFGSGTRLTVV.

The chain carries TRBV5-1 and TRBJ2-2; no reliable D call. V shed 5 bases and J shed 6 bases, with 11 bases lying between them. This CDR3 has 13 amino acids. The germline CDR1 and CDR2 sequences are SGHRS and YFSETQ. CDR3 nucleotides: TGCGCCAGCAGTTCCCGGGTCCCCGGGGAGCTGTTTTTT. Its protein is CASSSRVPGELFF.